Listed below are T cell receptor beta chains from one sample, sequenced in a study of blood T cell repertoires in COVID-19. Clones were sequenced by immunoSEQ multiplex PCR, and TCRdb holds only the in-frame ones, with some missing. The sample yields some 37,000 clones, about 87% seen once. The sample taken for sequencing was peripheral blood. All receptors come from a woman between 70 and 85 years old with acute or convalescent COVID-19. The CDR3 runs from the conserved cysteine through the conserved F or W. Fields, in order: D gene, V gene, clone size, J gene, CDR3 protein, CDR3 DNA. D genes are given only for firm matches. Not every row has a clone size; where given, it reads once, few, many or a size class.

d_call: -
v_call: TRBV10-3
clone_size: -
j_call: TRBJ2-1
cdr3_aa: CAIASRQYNEQFF
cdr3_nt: TGTGCCATCGCCTCCCGACAATACAATGAGCAGTTCTTC

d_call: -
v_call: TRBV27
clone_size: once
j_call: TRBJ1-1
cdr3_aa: CASTLGGQQHTEAFF
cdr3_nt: TGTGCCAGCACCCTGGGGGGGCAGCAGCACACTGAAGCTTTCTTT

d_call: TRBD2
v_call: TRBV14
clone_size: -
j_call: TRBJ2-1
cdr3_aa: CASSPRLAGSNEQFF
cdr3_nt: TGTGCCAGCAGCCCAAGACTAGCGGGAAGCAATGAGCAGTTCTTC

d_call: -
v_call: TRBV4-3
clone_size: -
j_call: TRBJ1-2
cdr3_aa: CASSRDYNYGYTF
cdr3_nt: TGCGCCAGCAGCCGAGACTATAACTATGGCTACACCTTC

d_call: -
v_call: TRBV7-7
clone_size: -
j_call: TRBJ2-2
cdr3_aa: CASSPVPAAGTGELFF
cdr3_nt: TGTGCCAGCAGCCCAGTCCCGGCAGCGGGCACCGGGGAGCTGTTTTTT

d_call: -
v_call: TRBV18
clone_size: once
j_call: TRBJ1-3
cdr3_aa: CASSPGQTGNTIYF
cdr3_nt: TGTGCCAGCTCTCCAGGCCAAACAGGAAACACCATATATTTT

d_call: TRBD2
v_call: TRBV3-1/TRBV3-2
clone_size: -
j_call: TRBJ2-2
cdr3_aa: CASSLAGGLPGELFF
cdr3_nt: TGTGCCAGCAGCCTAGCGGGGGGACTCCCCGGGGAGCTGTTTTTT

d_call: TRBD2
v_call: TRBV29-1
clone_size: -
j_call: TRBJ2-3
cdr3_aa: CSVEDWQRGQDTQYF
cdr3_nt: TGCAGCGTTGAAGATTGGCAGCGGGGGCAGGATACGCAGTATTTT

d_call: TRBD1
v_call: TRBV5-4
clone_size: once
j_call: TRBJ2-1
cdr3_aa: CASSLAQGASYEQFF
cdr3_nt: TGTGCCAGCAGCTTGGCCCAGGGGGCGAGCTATGAGCAGTTCTTC

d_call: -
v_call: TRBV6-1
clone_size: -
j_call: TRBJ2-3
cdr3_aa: CASINPTRADTQYF
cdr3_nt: TGTGCCAGCATCAATCCTACCCGGGCAGATACGCAGTATTTT

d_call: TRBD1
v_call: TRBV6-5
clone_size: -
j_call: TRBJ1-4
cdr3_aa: CASSLRQGEKLFF
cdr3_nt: TGTGCCAGCAGTCTACGACAGGGGGAAAAACTGTTTTTT

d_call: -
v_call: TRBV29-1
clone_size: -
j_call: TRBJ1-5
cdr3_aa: CSVEQGKGQPQHF
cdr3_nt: TGCAGCGTTGAACAGGGTAAGGGTCAGCCCCAGCATTTT

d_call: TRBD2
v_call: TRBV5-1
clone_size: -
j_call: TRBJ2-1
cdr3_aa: CASRLAGKAEQFF
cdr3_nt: TGCGCCAGCAGACTAGCGGGAAAGGCTGAGCAGTTCTTC

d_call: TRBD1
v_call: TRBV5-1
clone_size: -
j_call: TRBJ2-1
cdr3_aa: CASSPGQGVYNEQFF
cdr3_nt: TGCGCCAGCAGCCCAGGACAGGGGGTTTACAATGAGCAGTTCTTC

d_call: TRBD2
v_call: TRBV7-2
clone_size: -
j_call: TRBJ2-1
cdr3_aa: CASSFTSGTDNEQFF
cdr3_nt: TGTGCCAGCAGCTTTACTAGCGGGACGGACAATGAGCAGTTCTTC

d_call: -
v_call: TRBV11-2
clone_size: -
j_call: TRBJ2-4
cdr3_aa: CASSLALAKNIQYF
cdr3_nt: TGTGCCAGCAGCTTAGCTCTAGCCAAAAACATTCAGTACTTC

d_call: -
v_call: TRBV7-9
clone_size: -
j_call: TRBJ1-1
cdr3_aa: CASSPRLDRPWEAFF
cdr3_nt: TGTGCCAGCAGCCCGCGCCTGGACAGACCTTGGGAAGCTTTCTTT

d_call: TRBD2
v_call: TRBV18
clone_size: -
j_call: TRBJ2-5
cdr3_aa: CASSPRTSGGQTQYF
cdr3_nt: TGTGCCAGCTCACCTCGGACTAGCGGGGGACAGACCCAGTACTTC

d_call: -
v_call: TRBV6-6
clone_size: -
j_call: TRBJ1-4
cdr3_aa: CASSPPLGQRSEKLFF
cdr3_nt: TGTGCCAGCAGCCCCCCCCTTGGACAGAGGAGTGAAAAACTGTTTTTT

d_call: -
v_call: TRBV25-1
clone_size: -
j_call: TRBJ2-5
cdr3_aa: CASRAAGETQYF
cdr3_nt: TGTGCCAGCAGAGCAGCCGGGGAGACCCAGTACTTC

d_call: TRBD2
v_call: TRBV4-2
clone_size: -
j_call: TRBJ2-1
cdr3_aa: CASSPPGLVVYNEQFF
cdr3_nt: TGTGCCAGCAGCCCACCGGGACTAGTTGTCTACAATGAGCAGTTCTTC

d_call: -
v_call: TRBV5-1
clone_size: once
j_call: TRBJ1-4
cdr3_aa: CASSLAGSSNEKLFF
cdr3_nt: TGCGCCAGCAGCTTGGCAGGTAGTTCTAATGAAAAACTGTTTTTT

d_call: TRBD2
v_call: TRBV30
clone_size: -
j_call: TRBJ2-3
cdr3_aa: CAWRGMGGPADTQYF
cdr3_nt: TGTGCCTGGAGAGGTATGGGAGGGCCAGCAGATACGCAGTATTTT

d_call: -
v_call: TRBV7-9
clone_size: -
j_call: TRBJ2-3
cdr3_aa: CASSLLQGKTDTQYF
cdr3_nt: TGTGCCAGCAGCTTACTACAGGGAAAAACAGATACGCAGTATTTT

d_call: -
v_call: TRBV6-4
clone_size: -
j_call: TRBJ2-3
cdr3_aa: CASRGTGDTQYF
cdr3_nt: TGTGCCAGCAGGGGGACTGGGGATACGCAGTATTTT

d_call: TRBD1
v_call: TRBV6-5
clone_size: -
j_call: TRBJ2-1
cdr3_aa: CASETGDGVNEQFF
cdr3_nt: TGTGCCAGCGAGACAGGGGATGGTGTCAATGAGCAGTTCTTC

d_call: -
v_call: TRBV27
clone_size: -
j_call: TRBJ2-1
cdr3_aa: CASSLFAQRVGDEQFF
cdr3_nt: TGTGCCAGCAGTTTATTCGCCCAGCGGGTGGGAGATGAGCAGTTCTTC

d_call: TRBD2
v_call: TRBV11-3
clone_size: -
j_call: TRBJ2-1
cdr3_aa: CASSSGTSGSDEQFF
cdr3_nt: TGTGCCAGCAGCTCCGGGACTAGCGGGAGCGATGAGCAGTTCTTC

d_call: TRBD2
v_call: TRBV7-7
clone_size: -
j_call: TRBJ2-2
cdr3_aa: CASRRSATTSGAANTGELFF
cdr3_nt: TGTGCTAGCAGACGGAGCGCTACGACTAGCGGGGCTGCTAACACCGGGGAGCTGTTTTTT

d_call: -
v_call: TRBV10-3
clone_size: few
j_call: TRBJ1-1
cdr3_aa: CAIMGAGTEAFF
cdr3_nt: TGTGCCATCATGGGGGCGGGCACTGAAGCTTTCTTT

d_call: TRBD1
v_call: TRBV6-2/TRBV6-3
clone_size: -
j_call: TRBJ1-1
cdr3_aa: CASSYLGQGTEAFF
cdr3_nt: TGTGCCAGCAGTTACCTAGGACAGGGCACTGAAGCTTTCTTT

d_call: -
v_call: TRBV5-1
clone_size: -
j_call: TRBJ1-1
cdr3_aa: CASSLGSRALDTEAFF
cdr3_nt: TGCGCCAGCAGCTTGGGGAGCAGGGCCCTCGACACTGAAGCTTTCTTT

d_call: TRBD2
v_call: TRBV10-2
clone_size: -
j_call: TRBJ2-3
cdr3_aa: CASSDWRDYTDTQYF
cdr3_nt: TGCGCCAGCAGTGACTGGCGGGACTACACAGATACGCAGTATTTT

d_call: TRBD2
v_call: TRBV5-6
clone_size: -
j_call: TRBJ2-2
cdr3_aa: CASRDSGRGTGELFF
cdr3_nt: TGTGCCAGCAGGGATAGCGGGAGGGGTACCGGGGAGCTGTTTTTT

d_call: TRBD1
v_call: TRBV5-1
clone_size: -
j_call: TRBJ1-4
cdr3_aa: CASSFGRDRYLGEKLFF
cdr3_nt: TGCGCCAGCAGCTTTGGTCGGGACAGGTATTTGGGAGAAAAACTGTTTTTT

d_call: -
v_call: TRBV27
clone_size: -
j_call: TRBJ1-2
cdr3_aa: CASSFGGSNGYTF
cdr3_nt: TGTGCCAGCAGTTTCGGGGGATCGAATGGCTACACCTTC

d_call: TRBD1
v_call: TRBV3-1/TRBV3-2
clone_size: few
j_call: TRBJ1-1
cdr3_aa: CASSSTGGYTEAFF
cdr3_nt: TGTGCCAGCAGCTCGACAGGGGGCTACACTGAAGCTTTCTTT

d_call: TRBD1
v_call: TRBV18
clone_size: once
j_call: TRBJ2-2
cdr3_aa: CASSTGTGNTGELFF
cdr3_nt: TGTGCCAGCTCAACCGGGACAGGGAACACCGGGGAGCTGTTTTTT